Listed below are T cell receptor beta chains from one sample, sequenced in a study of shared clonotypes between healthy human individuals. Libraries were prepared by immunoSEQ multiplex PCR; TCRdb keeps only in-frame clonotypes and omits some of them. The sample includes millions of clones, roughly nine tenths of them seen just once. The specimen was naive CD4+ T cells sorted from blood. Receptors were obtained from a young man in good health. CDR3s include the opening cysteine and the closing phenylalanine or tryptophan. The D gene is left open where the match is weak. A clone size is listed for some rows: how often the clone was seen (once, few, many), or a class if it is expanded.

v_call	j_call	d_call	clone_size	cdr3_nt	cdr3_aa
TRBV4-1	TRBJ2-7	TRBD2	.	TGCGCCAGCAGCCAAGAGTTTCCAGCGGGAGGGCCTCCCTACGAGCAGTACTTC	CASSQEFPAGGPPYEQYF
TRBV5-1	TRBJ1-2	.	.	TGCGCCAGCAGCCCGCTGACCGACAGTTTTTATGGCTACACCTTC	CASSPLTDSFYGYTF
TRBV28	TRBJ1-2	TRBD1	.	TGTGCCAGCAGTTTGACAGGGAAGGGGCTAAACTATGGCTACACCTTC	CASSLTGKGLNYGYTF
TRBV2	TRBJ2-1	TRBD2	.	TGTGCCAGCAGTGAGAGCGGGGGACCCTTCAATGAGCAGTTCTTC	CASSESGGPFNEQFF
TRBV5-4	TRBJ2-7	TRBD2	once	TGTGCCAGCAGGTCGAACGGGGGAGCGGGAAACCACGAGCAGTACTTC	CASRSNGGAGNHEQYF
TRBV6-5	TRBJ2-1	TRBD2	.	TGTGCCAGCAAAAGACTAGCGGGCAACAATGAGCAGTTCTTC	CASKRLAGNNEQFF
TRBV7-8	TRBJ2-6	.	.	TGTGCCAGCAGCTTAGGCTCTGGGGCCAACGTCCTGACTTTC	CASSLGSGANVLTF
TRBV19	TRBJ1-2	TRBD1	.	TGTGCCAGTAGTCCAAGGGGACAGCGGAGTGGCTACACCTTC	CASSPRGQRSGYTF
TRBV9	TRBJ1-2	.	.	TGTGCCAGCAGCGCGTCCCCCTCCGGGGCCTGGGACGGCTACACCTTC	CASSASPSGAWDGYTF
TRBV18	TRBJ1-3	TRBD1	.	TGTGCCAGCTCACCGGGACAGGGATCCACCATATATTTT	CASSPGQGSTIYF
TRBV6-6	TRBJ1-6	.	.	TGTGCCAGCAGGAGGACTGAATCACCCCTCCACTTT	CASRRTESPLHF
TRBV2	TRBJ2-5	.	.	TGTGCCAGCAGTGTGAACGGACAAGAGACCCAGTACTTC	CASSVNGQETQYF
TRBV2	TRBJ2-2	.	.	TGTGCCAGCAGTGACCCTAGCGAGAACACCGGGGAGCTGTTTTTT	CASSDPSENTGELFF
TRBV7-9	TRBJ1-3	.	.	TGTGCCAGCAGCTTGACAGATATTGGAAACACCATATATTTT	CASSLTDIGNTIYF
TRBV7-6	TRBJ2-5	TRBD2	.	TGTGCCAGCTGGGGGGCGGGGGGTCAAGAGACCCAGTACTTC	CASWGAGGQETQYF
TRBV30	TRBJ1-1	.	.	TGTGCCTGGACGGGCACTGAAGCTTTCTTT	CAWTGTEAFF
TRBV19	TRBJ2-7	.	.	TGTGCCAGTAGTGGGCGGAGGTTCGGGGTATACGAGCAGTACTTC	CASSGRRFGVYEQYF
TRBV9	TRBJ2-1	.	.	TGTGCCAGCAGCGTAGTAGGGGATAGCTCCTACAATGAGCAGTTCTTC	CASSVVGDSSYNEQFF
TRBV4-1	TRBJ2-2	.	.	TGCGCCAGCAGCCAAGCCATCCGTCTACTCGCGCCTAACACCGGGGAGCTGTTTTTT	CASSQAIRLLAPNTGELFF
TRBV6-5	TRBJ2-7	TRBD1	.	TGTGCCAGCAGTTACTCTAGGACAGGGGCCTACGAGCAGTACTTC	CASSYSRTGAYEQYF
TRBV5-5	TRBJ2-7	TRBD1	.	TGTGCCAGCAGCGGGGGGACAGGGGTCCCCCACGAGCAGTACTTC	CASSGGTGVPHEQYF